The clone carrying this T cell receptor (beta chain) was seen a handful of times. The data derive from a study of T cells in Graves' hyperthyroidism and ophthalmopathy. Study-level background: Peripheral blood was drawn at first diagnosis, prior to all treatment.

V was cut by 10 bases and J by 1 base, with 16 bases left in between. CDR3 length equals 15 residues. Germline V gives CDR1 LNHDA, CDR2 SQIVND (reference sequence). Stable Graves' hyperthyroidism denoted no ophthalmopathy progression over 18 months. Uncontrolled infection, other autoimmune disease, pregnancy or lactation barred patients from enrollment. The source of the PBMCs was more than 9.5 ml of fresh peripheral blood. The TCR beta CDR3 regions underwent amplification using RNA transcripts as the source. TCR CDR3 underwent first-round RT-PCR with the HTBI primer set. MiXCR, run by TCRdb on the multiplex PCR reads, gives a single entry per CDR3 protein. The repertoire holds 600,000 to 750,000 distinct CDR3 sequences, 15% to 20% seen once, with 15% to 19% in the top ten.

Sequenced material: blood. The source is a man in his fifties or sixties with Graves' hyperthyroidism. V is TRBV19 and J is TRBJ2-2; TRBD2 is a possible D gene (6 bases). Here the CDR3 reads CATQNTGGNTGELFF. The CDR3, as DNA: TGTGCCACCCAAAACACCGGGGGGAACACCGGGGAGCTGTTTTTT.